The 25 T cell receptor beta chains below all came from one sample that was sequenced in a study of tumor-infiltrating lymphocytes in primary liver carcinoma. TCR beta cDNA was made from 400 to 500 ng total RNA with a constant-region primer. Nested multiplex PCR, run for three rounds with slightly modified ARM-PCR, yielded TCR beta libraries. A C-beta reverse primer was combined with TRBV1-TRBV30 forward primers in the first two PCR rounds, and each round had around 10 cycles. TCRdb analysed the multiplex PCR reads with MiXCR anew, one entry per CDR3 protein. The sample has 60,000 or so distinct CDR3 sequences, 55% to 75% seen once; the top ten hold just over 55%. The study co-extracted DNA and RNA from 20-30 mg of unsorted bulk tissue. Sequencing used liver tumor tissue from sampling region 2. Stated subset: tumor region T2, inferior pole. The receptor source for this set is a man aged 35 to 55 with primary liver carcinoma and hepatitis B virus infection.

On this clonotype: Possible read error: a much larger clone is one base away. This chain links TRBV12-3 or TRBV12-4 with TRBJ2-1, with D unresolved. Trimming left V 5 bases short and J 9 bases short, with 8 bases between. This CDR3 is built from 11 residues. The CDR3 DNA follows: TGTGCCAGCAGTGGGGATAGTGAGCAGTTCTTC. Residues: CASSGDSEQFF.

Note on this clonotype: A single base separates this from a much larger clone, so it may be a read error. DNA for the CDR3: TGTGCCAGCAGCTTTAGTCTAGCGTCCGTGGAGCCGTTTTTT. This gives the protein CASSFSLASVEPFF. The chain links TRBV11-3 to TRBJ2-2; D possibly corresponds to TRBD2 (6 bases). This CDR3 is 14 amino acids long. Germline CDR1 is SGHNT and CDR2 is YENEEA.

Remarks on this clonotype: An end of the junction does not agree with germline; a read error may underlie this. The chain uses TRBV4-3 and TRBJ2-1; D gene unclear. Germline CDR1 and CDR2: LGHNA and YSLEER. The CDR3 consists of 15 residues. CDR3 bases: TGCACCAGCAGCCAAGATTTCGGCTCCTACAATGAGCAGTTCTTC. Its protein product is CTSSQDFGSYNEQFF.

As concerns this clonotype: A much larger clone lies a single base off, so this may be a read error. The chain is built from TRBV5-1 and TRBJ2-1; 11 bases fit TRBD2. Germline values: CDR1 SGHRS, CDR2 YFSETQ. This CDR3 is 15 amino acids long. Losses at the gene ends were 4 bases for V and 2 bases for J; bases not matched to a gene: 2. The CDR3 loop reads CASSTLAGAYNEQFF. The CDR3 bases are TGCGCCAGCAGCACACTAGCGGGGGCCTACAATGAGCAGTTCTTC. Variable domain in full (rest from reference TRBV5-1 and TRBJ2-1): KAGVTQTPRYLIKTRGQQVTLSCSPISGHRSVSWYQQTPGQGLQFLFEYFSETQRNKGNFPGRFSGRQFSNSRSEMNVSTLELGDSALYLCASSTLAGAYNEQFFGPGTRLTVL.

This rearrangement joins TRBV6-2 or TRBV6-3 to TRBJ1-1; D might be TRBD1 (5 bases). From germline, CDR1 is MNHEY and CDR2 SVGEGT. CDR3 length: 14 residues. With 6 bases removed from V and 3 bases from J, the gap between germline ends came to 14 bases. CDR3 DNA sequence: TGTGCCAGCAGGCGGGGGTTTCCTGACACTGAAGCTTTCTTT. As protein: CASRRGFPDTEAFF.

By share, this clonotype ranks as medium-sized. The chain recombines TRBV11-2 with TRBJ2-1; 7 nucleotides align to TRBD1. The CDR3 consists of 15 residues. The V and J ends lost 1 base and 9 bases, in that order; junction bases with no gene match: 9. Germline V CDR1 and CDR2: SGHAT, FQNNGV. The CDR3 bases are TGTGCCAGCAGCTTAGGTCCAGGGGGTGTTCCTGAGCAGTTCTTC. This encodes CASSLGPGGVPEQFF.

This clonotype was picked up many times. The conserved closing phenylalanine or tryptophan is absent in this CDR3, likely reflecting a read error. The chain is built from TRBV12-3 or TRBV12-4 and TRBJ1-2; 9 nucleotides align to TRBD1. There are 15 residues in the CDR3. The ends lost 6 bases at V and 4 bases at J; junction bases unmatched: 9. CDR3 in amino acids: CASRSGQGIGYGYTL. In nucleotides, the CDR3 is TGTGCCAGCAGATCCGGACAGGGGATTGGCTATGGCTACACCTTA.

This clonotype has only one observation. This chain connects TRBV12-5 to TRBJ2-7, with D perhaps TRBD1 or TRBD2 (5 bases each). The germline gives CDR1 LGHNT, CDR2 FRNRAP. The CDR3 spans 13 residues. Trimming removed 9 bases at V and 1 base at J, with 13 bases between. The CDR3 loop reads CAREGTGSYEQYF. CDR3 in DNA: TGTGCTAGAGAGGGGACCGGTTCCTACGAGCAGTACTTC.

With respect to this clonotype: A read error may produce the germline difference seen at one junction end. The chain employs TRBV11-2 and TRBJ1-1, with D unresolved. The CDR3 totals 14 residues. Germline V gene sequence: CDR1 SGHAT, CDR2 FQNNGV. DNA for the CDR3: TGTGCCAGCAGCTTGTTGACTCGCCAGACTGTAGCTTTCTTT. Protein product: CASSLLTRQTVAFF.

This chain joins TRBV12-3 or TRBV12-4 and TRBJ2-7; D is uncertain. The CDR3 sequence is 13 residues long. The V end was cut by 2 bases, the J end by 8 bases, with 13 bases between. In DNA form, the CDR3 reads TGTGCCAGCAGTTTATCGAGCGCATACAAGCAGTACTTC. The encoded protein is CASSLSSAYKQYF.

Remarks on this clonotype: This may be a read error, as it is one base from a much larger clone. The chain is built from TRBV11-2 and TRBJ2-7; no clear D gene. The CDR3 contains 14 residues. Per the germline V gene, CDR1 is SGHAT and CDR2 is FQNNGV. The CDR3 sequence: CTSSLTDAAYEQYF. The CDR3 coding sequence is TGTACCAGCAGTTTAACGGACGCTGCCTACGAGCAGTACTTC.

On this clonotype itself: Given the absence of the conserved phenylalanine or tryptophan at the CDR3 end, a read error is likely. The chain couples TRBV11-2 to TRBJ2-5, with a possible D match to TRBD2 (6 bases). The germline V gene encodes CDR1 SGHAT and CDR2 FQNNGV. This CDR3 spans 16 amino acids. CDR3 DNA sequence: TGTGCCAGCAGCCAAACTCCTGGTGGGGGGAGAGAGACTCAGTACTCC. It codes for CASSQTPGGGRETQYS.

Of note for this clonotype: A much larger clone is a single base away; this may be a read error. The genes are TRBV18 and TRBJ2-7, with unresolved D. From germline, CDR1 is KGHSH and CDR2 LQKENI. This CDR3 region has 13 residues. Here the CDR3 DNA reads TGTGTCAGCTCACCAGCTGCCGACTACGAGCAGTACTTC. It yields the protein CVSSPAADYEQYF.

On this clonotype itself: A read error may account for a junction end that differs from germline. V gene TRBV30 combines with J gene TRBJ1-4; D is uncertain. Germline values: CDR1 GTSNPN, CDR2 SVGIG (reference sequence). This CDR3 region has 13 residues. The CDR3 loop is CAWSITENEKLSF. CDR3 nucleotide sequence: TGTGCCTGGAGCATAACAGAAAATGAAAAACTGTCTTTT.

Of note for this clonotype: Being one base from a much bigger clone, this may be a read error. DNA of the CDR3: TGCAGCGTGGCCCCCCGCCTACAGGGGTCTTTTGGCTACACCTTC. It is translated as CSVAPRLQGSFGYTF. The gene calls are TRBV29-1 and TRBJ1-2, with 7 nucleotides matching TRBD1. Germline V gene lookup returns CDR1 SQVTM and CDR2 ANQGSEA. The CDR3 is made up of 15 amino acids. V was clipped by 6 bases and J by 7 bases; unmatched bases: 17.

CDR3 residues: CASRGTRSSGANVLTF. The CDR3 bases are TGTGCCAGCCGGGGGACACGCAGCTCTGGGGCCAACGTCCTGACTTTC. The chain combines TRBV2 with TRBJ2-6; D assignment may be TRBD1 or TRBD2 (6 bases each). Trimming took 8 bases from V and 0 from J, leaving 14 bases between them. CDR1 and CDR2 from the germline V gene are SNHLY and FYNNEI. The CDR3 runs to 16 residues.

As concerns this clonotype: Given the absence of the conserved phenylalanine or tryptophan at the CDR3 end, a read error is likely. This chain links TRBV5-5 with TRBJ2-5; D remains unclear. V lost 4 bases to trimming and J lost 3 bases, with 13 bases between them. CDR3 length equals 14 residues. Germline V lookup: CDR1 SGHKS, CDR2 YYEKEE (reference sequence). Here the CDR3 reads CASSNPDGKETQYL. In DNA, the CDR3 is TGTGCCAGCAGCAACCCCGACGGCAAAGAGACCCAGTACTTA.

A word on this clonotype: One junction end does not reproduce the germline sequence, and a read error may be involved. The genes are TRBV6-2 or TRBV6-3 and TRBJ1-3; weak D call: TRBD1 (5 bases). This CDR3 comprises 17 residues. From germline, CDR1 is MNHEY and CDR2 SVGEGT. CDR3 DNA sequence: TGTGCCAGCAGTTACGGGGGAATTAGCTACTCTAGAAACACCATATATTTT. Translating it yields CASSYGGISYSRNTIYF.

As to this clonotype: One end of the junction does not line up with germline, which may come from a read error. The chain recombines TRBV5-4 with TRBJ1-1; 7 nucleotides align to TRBD1. The CDR3 length is 15 residues. Germline V gene data show CDR1 as SGHNT and CDR2 as YYREEE (reference sequence). CDR3 in amino acids: CGSSLTGSKNTEAFF. The CDR3 bases are TGTGGCAGCAGCCTGACAGGGTCGAAGAACACTGAAGCTTTCTTT.

As to this clonotype: A much larger clone lies a single base off, so this may be a read error. This rearrangement joins TRBV5-4 to TRBJ2-2; D possibly corresponds to TRBD1 (6 bases). The V end lost 5 bases, the J end lost 0 bases, and 8 bases lay between the germline ends. The CDR3 totals 14 residues. Germline V gene sequence: CDR1 SGHNT, CDR2 YYREEE (reference sequence). The CDR3 here is CASRAGANTGELFF. In DNA, the CDR3 is TGTGCCAGCAGGGCAGGGGCGAACACCGGGGAGCTGTTTTTT.

Note on this clonotype: At one end the junction does not follow the germline gene, possibly because of a read error. The rearrangement links TRBV13 to TRBJ2-3; unclear D gene. CDR3 length equals 13 residues. Per germline, CDR1 PRHDT and CDR2 FYEKMQ (reference sequence). DNA for the CDR3: TGTGCCAACAGCTTAAAGAGTGCAGATACGCAGTATTTT. This translates into CANSLKSADTQYF.

The rearrangement uses TRBV11-2 and TRBJ2-1; tentatively, D is TRBD1 (5 bases). The CDR3 covers 15 residues. In germline, CDR1 is SGHAT, CDR2 FQNNGV. Trimming shortened V by 1 base and J by 1 base, and 8 bases separated the two germline ends. CDR3 nucleotides: TGTGCCAGCAGCTTAGTGGACACGTCCTACAATGAGCAGTTCTTC. Translated, it gives CASSLVDTSYNEQFF.

This clonotype was observed a handful of times. Given a much more abundant clone one base away, this may be a read error. The rearrangement joins TRBV4-3 to TRBJ2-7; tentative D call: TRBD2 (7 bases). V dropped 0 bases and J dropped 5 bases, with 14 bases sitting between them. CDR1 is LGHNA and CDR2 is YSLEER in the germline V gene. The CDR3 loop spans 15 amino acids. CDR3 DNA: TGCGCCAGCAGCCAAGATACGGGGGCGGGAGACGAGCAGTACTTC. This codes for CASSQDTGAGDEQYF.

By sample share, this clonotype is medium-sized (0.01 to 0.1%). The chain employs TRBV11-2 and TRBJ2-7, with 11 positions matching TRBD1. The CDR3 is 15 amino acids. Germline V gene sequence: CDR1 SGHAT, CDR2 FQNNGV. The trim removed 4 bases at V and 2 bases at J, leaving 4 bases unmatched. The CDR3 spells CASSYGTGGPYEQYF. In DNA, the CDR3 is TGTGCCAGCAGCTACGGGACAGGGGGTCCCTACGAGCAGTACTTC.

Notes on this clonotype: At one of its ends the junction is not consistent with the germline gene, which may arise from a read error. The chain is built from TRBV12-3 or TRBV12-4 and TRBJ2-2; 8 nucleotides match TRBD2. The CDR3 totals 16 residues. The CDR3 loop reads CAISGRVAGYNGELFF. The DNA of the CDR3 is TGTGCCATCAGTGGCCGCGTAGCGGGATATAACGGGGAGCTGTTTTTT.